What follows describes a single TCR beta chain. This specimen comes from a study of blood T cell repertoires in COVID-19. The data were produced by immunoSEQ multiplex PCR, yet TCRdb's version contains in-frame clones alone and is incomplete. The data show fewer than 250,000 clones, about 80% seen once. V dropped 3 bases and J dropped 0 bases, with 12 bases sitting between them. Germline CDR1 reads SGHAT; CDR2 reads FQNNGV. CDR3 length: 16 amino acids. The material sequenced was peripheral blood. The clonotype comes from a man aged 60 to 69 with acute or convalescent COVID-19. This chain uses TRBV11-2 with TRBJ2-1, with D possibly matching TRBD2 (6 bases). The CDR3 coding sequence is TGTGCCAGCAGCTTGCTAGCGTTGAGCTCCTACAATGAGCAGTTCTTC. It yields the protein CASSLLALSSYNEQFF.